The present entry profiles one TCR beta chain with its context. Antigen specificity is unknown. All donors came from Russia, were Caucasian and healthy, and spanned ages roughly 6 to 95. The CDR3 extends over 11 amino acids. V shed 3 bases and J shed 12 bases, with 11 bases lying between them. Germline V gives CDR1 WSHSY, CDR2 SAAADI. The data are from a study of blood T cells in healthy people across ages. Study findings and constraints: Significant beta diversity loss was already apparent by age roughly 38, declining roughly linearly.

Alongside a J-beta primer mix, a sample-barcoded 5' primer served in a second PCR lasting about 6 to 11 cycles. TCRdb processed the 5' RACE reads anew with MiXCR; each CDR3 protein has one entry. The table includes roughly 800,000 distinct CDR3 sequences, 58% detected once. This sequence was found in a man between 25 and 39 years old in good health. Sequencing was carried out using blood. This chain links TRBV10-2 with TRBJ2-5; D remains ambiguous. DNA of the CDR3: TGCGCCAGCAGTGACCAAGAGTATGAGTACTTC. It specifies CASSDQEYEYF.